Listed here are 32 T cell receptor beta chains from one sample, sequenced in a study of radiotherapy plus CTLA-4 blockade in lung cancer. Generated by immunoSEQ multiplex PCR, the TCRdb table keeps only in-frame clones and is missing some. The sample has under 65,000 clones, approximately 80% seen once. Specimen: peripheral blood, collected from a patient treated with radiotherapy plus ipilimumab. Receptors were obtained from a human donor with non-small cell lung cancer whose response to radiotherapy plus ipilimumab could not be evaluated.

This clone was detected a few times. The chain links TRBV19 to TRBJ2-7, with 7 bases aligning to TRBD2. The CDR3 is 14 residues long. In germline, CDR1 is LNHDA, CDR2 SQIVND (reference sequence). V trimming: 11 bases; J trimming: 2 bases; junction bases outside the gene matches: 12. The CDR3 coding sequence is TGTGCCTCCTCGAGGGGAGGGAAACCCTACGAGCAGTACTTC. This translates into CASSRGGKPYEQYF.

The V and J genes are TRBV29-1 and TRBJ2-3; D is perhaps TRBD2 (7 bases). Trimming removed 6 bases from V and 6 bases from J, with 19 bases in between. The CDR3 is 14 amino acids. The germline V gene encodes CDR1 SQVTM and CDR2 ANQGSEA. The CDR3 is CSVKSGGPRDTQYF. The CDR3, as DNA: TGCAGCGTCAAGTCGGGGGGCCCCAGGGATACGCAGTATTTT.

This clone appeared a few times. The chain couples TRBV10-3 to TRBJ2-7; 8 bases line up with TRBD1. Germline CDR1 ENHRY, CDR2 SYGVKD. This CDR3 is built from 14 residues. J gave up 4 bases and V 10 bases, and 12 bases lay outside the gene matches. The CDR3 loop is CATSRGQGRYEQYF. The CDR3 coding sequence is TGTGCCACCTCCAGGGGGCAGGGGAGATACGAGCAGTACTTC.

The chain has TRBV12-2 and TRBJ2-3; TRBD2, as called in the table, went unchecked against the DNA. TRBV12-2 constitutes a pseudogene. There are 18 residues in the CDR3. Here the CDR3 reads CASRLGLGLVTDADTQYF. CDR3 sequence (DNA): TGTGCAAGTCGCTTAGGACTAGGACTAGTCACGGACGCAGATACGCAGTATTTT.

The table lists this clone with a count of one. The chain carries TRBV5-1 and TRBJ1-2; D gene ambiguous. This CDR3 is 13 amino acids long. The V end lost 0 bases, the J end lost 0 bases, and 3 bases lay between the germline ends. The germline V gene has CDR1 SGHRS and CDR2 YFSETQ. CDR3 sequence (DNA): TGCGCCAGCAGCTTGGCGGCTAACTATGGCTACACCTTC. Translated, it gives CASSLAANYGYTF. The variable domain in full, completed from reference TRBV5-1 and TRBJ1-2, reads KAGVTQTPRYLIKTRGQQVTLSCSPISGHRSVSWYQQTPGQGLQFLFEYFSETQRNKGNFPGRFSGRQFSNSRSEMNVSTLELGDSALYLCASSLAANYGYTFGSGTRLTVV.

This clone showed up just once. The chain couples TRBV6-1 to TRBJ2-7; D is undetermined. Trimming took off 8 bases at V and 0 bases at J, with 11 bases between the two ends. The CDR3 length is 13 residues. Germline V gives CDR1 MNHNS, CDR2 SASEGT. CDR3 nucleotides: TGTGCCAGCCAGGCGCCTTCCTCCTACGAGCAGTACTTC. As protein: CASQAPSSYEQYF.

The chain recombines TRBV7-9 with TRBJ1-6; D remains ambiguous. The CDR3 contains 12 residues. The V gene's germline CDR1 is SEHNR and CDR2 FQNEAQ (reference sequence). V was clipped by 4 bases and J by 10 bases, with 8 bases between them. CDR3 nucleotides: TGTGCCAGCAGCTCCTCGGGATCACCCCTCCACTTT. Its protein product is CASSSSGSPLHF.

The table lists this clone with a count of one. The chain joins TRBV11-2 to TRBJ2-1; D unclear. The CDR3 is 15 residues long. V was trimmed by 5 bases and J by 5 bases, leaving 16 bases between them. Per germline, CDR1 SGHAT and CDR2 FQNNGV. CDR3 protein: CASSPSLSGHNEQFF. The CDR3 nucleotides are TGTGCCAGCAGCCCCTCACTTAGTGGGCACAATGAGCAGTTCTTC.

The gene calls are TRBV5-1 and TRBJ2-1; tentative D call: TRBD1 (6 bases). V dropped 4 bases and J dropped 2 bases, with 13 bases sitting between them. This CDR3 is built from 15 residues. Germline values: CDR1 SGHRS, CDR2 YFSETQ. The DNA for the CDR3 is TGCGCCAGCAGCATTACCGGGACAACCTACAATGAGCAGTTCTTC. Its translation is CASSITGTTYNEQFF.

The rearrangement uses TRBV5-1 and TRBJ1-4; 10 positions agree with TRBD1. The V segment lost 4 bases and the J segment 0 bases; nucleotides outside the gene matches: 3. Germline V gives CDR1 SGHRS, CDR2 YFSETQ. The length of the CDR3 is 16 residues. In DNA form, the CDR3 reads TGCGCCAGCAGCGGCGGGACAGGGGCAACTAATGAAAAACTGTTTTTT. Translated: CASSGGTGATNEKLFF.

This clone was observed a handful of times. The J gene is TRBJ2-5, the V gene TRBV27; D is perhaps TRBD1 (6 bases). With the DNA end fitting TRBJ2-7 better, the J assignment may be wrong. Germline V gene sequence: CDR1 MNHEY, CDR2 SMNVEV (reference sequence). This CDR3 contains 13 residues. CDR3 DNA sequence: TGTGCCAGTACCGGGACAAATTTCTACGAGCAGTACTTC. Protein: CASTGTNFYEQYF.

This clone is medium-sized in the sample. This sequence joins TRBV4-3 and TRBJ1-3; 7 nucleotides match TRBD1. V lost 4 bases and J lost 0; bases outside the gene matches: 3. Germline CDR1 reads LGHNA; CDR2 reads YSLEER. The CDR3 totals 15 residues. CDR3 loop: CASSPSGGSGNTIYF. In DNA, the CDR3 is TGCGCCAGCAGCCCTTCAGGGGGCTCTGGAAACACCATATATTTT.

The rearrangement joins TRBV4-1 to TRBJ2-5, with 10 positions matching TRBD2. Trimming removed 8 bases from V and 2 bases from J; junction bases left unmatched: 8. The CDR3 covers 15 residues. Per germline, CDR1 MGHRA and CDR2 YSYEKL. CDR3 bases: TGCGCCAGCTCATATAGCGGGGGGAATCAAGAGACCCAGTACTTC. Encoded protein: CASSYSGGNQETQYF.

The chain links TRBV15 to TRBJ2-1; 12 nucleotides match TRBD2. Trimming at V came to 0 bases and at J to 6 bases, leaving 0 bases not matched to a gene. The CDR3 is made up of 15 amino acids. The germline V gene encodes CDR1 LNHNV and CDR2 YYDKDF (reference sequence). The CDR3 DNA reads TGTGCCACCAGCAGAGAGGGACTAGCGGGCAATGAGCAGTTCTTC. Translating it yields CATSREGLAGNEQFF.

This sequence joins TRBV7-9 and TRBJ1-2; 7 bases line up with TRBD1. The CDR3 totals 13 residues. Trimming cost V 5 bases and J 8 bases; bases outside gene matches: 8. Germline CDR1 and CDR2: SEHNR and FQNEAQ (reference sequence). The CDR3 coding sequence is TGTGCCAGCAGCACAATCTCAGGGGGAGGCTACACCTTC. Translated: CASSTISGGGYTF.

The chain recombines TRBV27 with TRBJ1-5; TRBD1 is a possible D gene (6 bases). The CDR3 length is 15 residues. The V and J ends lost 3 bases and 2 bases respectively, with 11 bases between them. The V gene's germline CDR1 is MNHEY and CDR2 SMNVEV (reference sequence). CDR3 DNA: TGTGCCAGCAGTTTCCTGGACAGCCGCAATCAGCCCCAGCATTTT. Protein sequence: CASSFLDSRNQPQHF.

CDR3 in DNA: TGTGCCAGCAGGAGGGCGGGCTCCTACAATGAGCAGTTCTTC. Protein: CASRRAGSYNEQFF. The chain combines TRBV6-6 with TRBJ2-1, with D tentatively TRBD2 (5 bases). The CDR3 has 14 amino acids. Trimming removed 6 bases at V and 0 bases at J, with 9 bases between. Germline CDR1 reads MNHNY; CDR2 reads SVGAGI (reference sequence).

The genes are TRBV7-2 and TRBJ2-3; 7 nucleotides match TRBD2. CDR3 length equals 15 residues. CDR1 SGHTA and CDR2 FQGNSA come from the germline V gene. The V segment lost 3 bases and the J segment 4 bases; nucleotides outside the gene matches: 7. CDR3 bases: TGTGCCAGCAGCTTTGGCGGGGGAGGGGCAGATACGCAGTATTTT. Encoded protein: CASSFGGGGADTQYF.

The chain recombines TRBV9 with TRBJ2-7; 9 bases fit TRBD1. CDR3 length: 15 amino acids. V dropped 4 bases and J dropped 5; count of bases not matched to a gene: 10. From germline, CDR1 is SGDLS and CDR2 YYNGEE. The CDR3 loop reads CASSLRDRVTNEQYF. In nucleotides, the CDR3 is TGTGCCAGCAGCCTCCGGGACAGGGTAACGAACGAGCAGTACTTC.

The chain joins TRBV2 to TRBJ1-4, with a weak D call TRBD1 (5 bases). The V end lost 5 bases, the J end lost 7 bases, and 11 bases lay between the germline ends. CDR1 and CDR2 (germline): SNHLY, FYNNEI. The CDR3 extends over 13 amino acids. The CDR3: CASSPFDSEKLFF. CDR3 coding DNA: TGTGCCAGCAGTCCCTTCGACAGTGAAAAACTGTTTTTT. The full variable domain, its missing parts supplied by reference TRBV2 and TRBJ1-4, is EPEVTQTPSHQVTQMGQEVILRCVPISNHLYFYWYRQILGQKVEFLVSFYNNEISEKSEIFDDQFSVERPDGSNFTLKIRSTKLEDSAMYFCASSPFDSEKLFFGSGTQLSVL.

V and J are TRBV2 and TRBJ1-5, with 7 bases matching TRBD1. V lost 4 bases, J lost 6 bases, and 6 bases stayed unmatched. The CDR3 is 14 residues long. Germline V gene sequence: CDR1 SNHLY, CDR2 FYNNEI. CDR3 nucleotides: TGTGCCAGCAGTGCGCTCAGGGACAGTCAGCCCCAGCATTTT. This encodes CASSALRDSQPQHF.

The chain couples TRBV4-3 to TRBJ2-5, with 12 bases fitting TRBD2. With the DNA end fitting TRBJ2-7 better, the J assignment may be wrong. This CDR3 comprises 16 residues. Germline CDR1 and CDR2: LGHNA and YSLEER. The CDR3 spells CASSQGLTSGSSEQYF. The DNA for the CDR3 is TGCGCCAGCAGCCAAGGCCTGACTAGCGGGAGTAGCGAGCAGTACTTC.

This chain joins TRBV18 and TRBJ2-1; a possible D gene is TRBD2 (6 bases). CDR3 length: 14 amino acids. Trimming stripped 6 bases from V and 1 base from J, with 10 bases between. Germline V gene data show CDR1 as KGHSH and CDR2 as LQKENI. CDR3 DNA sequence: TGTGCCAGCTCCCCGACTAGGTCCTACAATGAGCAGTTCTTC. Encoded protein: CASSPTRSYNEQFF.

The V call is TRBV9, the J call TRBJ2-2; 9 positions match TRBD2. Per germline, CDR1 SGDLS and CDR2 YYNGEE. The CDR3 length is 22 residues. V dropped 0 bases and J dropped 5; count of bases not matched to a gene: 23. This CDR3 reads CASSVGQRYWTSAPGKTGELFF. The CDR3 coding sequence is TGTGCCAGCAGCGTAGGGCAAAGATACTGGACTAGCGCCCCAGGGAAAACCGGGGAGCTGTTTTTT.

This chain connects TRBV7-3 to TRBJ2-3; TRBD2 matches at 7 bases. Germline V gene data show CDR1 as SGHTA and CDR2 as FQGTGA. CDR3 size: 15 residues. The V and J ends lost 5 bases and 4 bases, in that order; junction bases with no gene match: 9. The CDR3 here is CASSPPGGGADTQYF. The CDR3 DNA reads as TGTGCCAGCAGCCCCCCGGGGGGAGGGGCAGATACGCAGTATTTT. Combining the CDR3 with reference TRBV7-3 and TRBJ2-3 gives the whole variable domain GAGVSQTPSNKVTEKGKYVELRCDPISGHTALYWYRQSLGQGPEFLIYFQGTGAADDSGLPNDRFFAVRPEGSVSTLKIQRTERGDSAVYLCASSPPGGGADTQYFGPGTRLTVL.

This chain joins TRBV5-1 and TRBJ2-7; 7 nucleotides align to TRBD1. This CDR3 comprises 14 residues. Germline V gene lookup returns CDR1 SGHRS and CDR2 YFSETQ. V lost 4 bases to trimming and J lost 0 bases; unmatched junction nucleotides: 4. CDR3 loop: CASSIGQDSYEQYF. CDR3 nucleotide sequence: TGCGCCAGCAGCATTGGACAGGACTCCTACGAGCAGTACTTC.

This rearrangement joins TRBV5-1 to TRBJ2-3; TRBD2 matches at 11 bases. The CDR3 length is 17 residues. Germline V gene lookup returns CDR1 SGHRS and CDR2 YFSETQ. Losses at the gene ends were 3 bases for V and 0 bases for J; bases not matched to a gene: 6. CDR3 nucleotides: TGCGCCAGCAGCTCGACTAGCGGGGACCGTAGCACAGATACGCAGTATTTT. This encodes CASSSTSGDRSTDTQYF.

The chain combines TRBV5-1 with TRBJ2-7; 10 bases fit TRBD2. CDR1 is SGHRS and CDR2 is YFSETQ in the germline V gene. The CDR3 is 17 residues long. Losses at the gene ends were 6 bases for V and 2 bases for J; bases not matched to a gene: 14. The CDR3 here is CASTPGLASVFAYEQYF. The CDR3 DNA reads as TGCGCCAGCACCCCGGGACTAGCGTCGGTGTTTGCCTACGAGCAGTACTTC.

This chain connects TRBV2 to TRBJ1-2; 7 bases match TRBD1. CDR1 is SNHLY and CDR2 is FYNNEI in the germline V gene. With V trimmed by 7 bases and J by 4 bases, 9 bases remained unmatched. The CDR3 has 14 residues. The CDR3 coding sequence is TGTGCCAGCAACAGCCGGGACAGCGGCTATGGCTACACCTTC. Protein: CASNSRDSGYGYTF.

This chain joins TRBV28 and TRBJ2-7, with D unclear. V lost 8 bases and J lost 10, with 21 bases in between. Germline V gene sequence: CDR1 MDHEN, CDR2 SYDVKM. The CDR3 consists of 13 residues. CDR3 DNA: TGTGCCAGCGGATTAACCGGGTTACTTGGCCAGTACTTC. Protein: CASGLTGLLGQYF.

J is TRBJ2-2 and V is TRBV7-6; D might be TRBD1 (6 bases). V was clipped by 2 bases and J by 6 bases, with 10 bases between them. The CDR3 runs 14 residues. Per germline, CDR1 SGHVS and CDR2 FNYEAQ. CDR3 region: CASSLRGLAGELFF. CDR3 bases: TGTGCCAGCAGCTTAAGGGGGTTAGCCGGGGAGCTGTTTTTT.

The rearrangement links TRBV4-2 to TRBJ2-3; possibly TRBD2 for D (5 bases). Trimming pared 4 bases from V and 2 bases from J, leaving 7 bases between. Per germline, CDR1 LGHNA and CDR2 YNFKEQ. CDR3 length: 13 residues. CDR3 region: CASSRGLTDTQYF. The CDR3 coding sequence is TGTGCCAGCAGCCGCGGACTCACAGATACGCAGTATTTT.